Following are 10 T cell receptor beta chains from one sample sequenced in a study of shared clonotypes between healthy human individuals. Clones were read by immunoSEQ multiplex PCR, and TCRdb kept only the in-frame ones, dropping some. This table has about 580,000 clones, 95% to 98% appearing once. CD45RO negativity and positive selection for CCR7 defined naive CD8 cells, a population that excluded terminally differentiated effector memory CD45RA+ cells. Sample: naive CD8+ T cells sorted from blood. The receptors originated from a man in his thirties or forties in good health.

In DNA form, the CDR3 reads TGTGCCAGCAACGAACTACCGGGACTAGCGGGCAAAGAGACCCAGTACTTC. It is translated as CASNELPGLAGKETQYF. The rearrangement links TRBV11-2 to TRBJ2-5; 12 bases line up with TRBD2. The CDR3 totals 17 residues. CDR1 is SGHAT and CDR2 is FQNNGV in the germline V gene. After removal of 7 bases from V and 3 bases from J, the junction contained 12 bases not matched to a gene.

The chain carries TRBV11-2 and TRBJ2-7; D uncertain. The CDR3 is 12 amino acids. With 5 bases removed from V and 5 bases from J, the gap between germline ends came to 10 bases. The germline gives CDR1 SGHAT, CDR2 FQNNGV. The CDR3 reads CASSPVVNEQYF. CDR3 bases: TGTGCCAGCAGCCCTGTGGTCAACGAGCAGTACTTC.

The chain joins TRBV13 to TRBJ2-3; D may match TRBD1 or TRBD2 (5 bases each). The CDR3 has 16 amino acids. V was cut by 7 bases and J by 4 bases, with 21 bases left in between. Germline V gene sequence: CDR1 PRHDT, CDR2 FYEKMQ (reference sequence). The CDR3 sequence is CASTRALGEAADTQYF. CDR3 sequence (DNA): TGTGCCAGCACCCGTGCTCTGGGGGAAGCCGCAGATACGCAGTATTTT.

The chain employs TRBV28 and TRBJ2-7, with D perhaps TRBD1 (6 bases). The CDR3 contains 15 residues. Germline V lookup: CDR1 MDHEN, CDR2 SYDVKM. Trimming shortened V by 6 bases and J by 5 bases, and 20 bases separated the two germline ends. CDR3 in amino acids: CASSPVGGELDEQYF. The CDR3 bases are TGTGCCAGCAGCCCAGTAGGGGGAGAGTTAGACGAGCAGTACTTC.

The gene calls are TRBV7-9 and TRBJ2-5; TRBD1 matches 10 bases. The CDR3 contains 15 residues. The junction had 6 bases not matched to a gene; V was cut back by 3 bases and J by 5 bases. Germline assignment: CDR1 SEHNR and CDR2 FQNEAQ (reference sequence). The CDR3 protein is CASSLDDRGRETQYF. Written as DNA, the CDR3 is TGTGCCAGCAGCTTGGACGACAGGGGGCGGGAGACCCAGTACTTC.

This clone showed up just once. The J gene is TRBJ2-3, the V gene TRBV18; 8 bases map to TRBD2. This CDR3 region has 18 residues. The V gene end was trimmed by 0 bases and the J gene end by 5 bases; junction bases not matched to a gene: 13. CDR1 and CDR2 from the germline V gene are KGHSH and LQKENI. In DNA form, the CDR3 reads TGTGCCAGCTCACCACCGGGAACTAGCGGACCCGCCCGAGATACGCAGTATTTT. Protein sequence: CASSPPGTSGPARDTQYF.

The chain couples TRBV19 to TRBJ2-7; TRBD1 is a possible D gene (6 bases). V lost 2 bases and J 7 bases, leaving 12 bases between the germline ends. CDR3 length: 13 amino acids. Germline CDR1 reads LNHDA; CDR2 reads SQIVND (reference sequence). The CDR3 bases are TGTGCCAGTAGTATAAACAGGGCGCGTGAGCAGTACTTC. Its protein is CASSINRAREQYF.

V usage is TRBV29-1 and J usage is TRBJ2-2, with D tentatively TRBD1 or TRBD2 (5 bases each). Germline CDR1 and CDR2: SQVTM and ANQGSEA. The CDR3 runs 15 residues. V was trimmed by 6 bases and J by 4 bases, leaving 18 bases between them. CDR3 nucleotides: TGCAGCGTCCCCGGGACGCTTGGATTCACCGGGGAGCTGTTTTTT. Protein sequence: CSVPGTLGFTGELFF.

Regarding this clone: Other DNA sequences in this sample translate to the same CDR3. The chain joins TRBV27 to TRBJ1-2; no firm D call. This CDR3 comprises 13 residues. CDR1 is MNHEY and CDR2 is SMNVEV in the germline V gene (reference sequence). The V end was cut by 5 bases, the J end by 4 bases, with 11 bases between. For the CDR3, the DNA is TGTGCCAGCAGTGCCTCCCCAGTCTATGGCTACACCTTC. This translates into CASSASPVYGYTF.

The rearrangement joins TRBV6-6 to TRBJ2-5, with D uncertain. Germline values: CDR1 MNHNY, CDR2 SVGAGI (reference sequence). The CDR3 runs to 13 residues. Between the trimmed V and J ends, which lost 2 bases and 1 base, there was a span of 5 bases. CDR3 protein: CASSYGSQETQYF. The CDR3 DNA follows: TGTGCCAGCAGTTACGGGTCCCAAGAGACCCAGTACTTC.